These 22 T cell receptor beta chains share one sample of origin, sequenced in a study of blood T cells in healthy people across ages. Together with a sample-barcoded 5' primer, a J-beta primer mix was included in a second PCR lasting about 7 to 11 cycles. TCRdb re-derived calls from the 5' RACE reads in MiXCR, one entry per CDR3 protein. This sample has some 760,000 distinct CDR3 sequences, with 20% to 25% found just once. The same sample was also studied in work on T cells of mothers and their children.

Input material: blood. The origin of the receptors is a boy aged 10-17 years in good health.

In DNA, the CDR3 is TGTGCCAGCAGTTTCAAAAACGAGCAGTACTTC. Its translation: CASSFKNEQYF. The chain uses TRBV12-3 or TRBV12-4 and TRBJ2-7; no clear D gene. The V and J ends lost 3 bases and 5 bases respectively, with 5 bases between them. The CDR3 has 11 residues.

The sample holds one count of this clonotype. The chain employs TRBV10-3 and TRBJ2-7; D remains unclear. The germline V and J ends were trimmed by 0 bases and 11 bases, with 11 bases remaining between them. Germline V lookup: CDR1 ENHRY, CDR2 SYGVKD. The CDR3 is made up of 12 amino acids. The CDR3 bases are TGTGCCATCAGTGAGTCAACCCCGAGAAAGTACTTC. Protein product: CAISESTPRKYF.

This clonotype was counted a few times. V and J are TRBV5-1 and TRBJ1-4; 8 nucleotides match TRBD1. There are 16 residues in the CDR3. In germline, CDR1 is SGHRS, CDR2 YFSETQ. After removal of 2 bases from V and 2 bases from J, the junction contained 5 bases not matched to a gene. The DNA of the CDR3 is TGCGCCAGCAGCTTAGCAGGGGGCCTCACTAATGAAAAACTGTTTTTT. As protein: CASSLAGGLTNEKLFF.

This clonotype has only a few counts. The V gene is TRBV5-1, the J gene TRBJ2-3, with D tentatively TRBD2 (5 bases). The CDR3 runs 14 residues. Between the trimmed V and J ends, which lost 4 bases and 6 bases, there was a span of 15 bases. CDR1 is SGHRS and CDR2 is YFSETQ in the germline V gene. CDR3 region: CASSQGRGWDTQYF. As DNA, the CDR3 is TGCGCCAGCAGCCAAGGCCGGGGTTGGGATACGCAGTATTTT.

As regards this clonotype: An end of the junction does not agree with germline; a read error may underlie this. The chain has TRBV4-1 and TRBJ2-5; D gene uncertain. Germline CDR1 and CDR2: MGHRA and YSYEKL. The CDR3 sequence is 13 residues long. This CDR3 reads CASSQDWLLDKFF. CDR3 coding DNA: TGCGCCAGCAGCCAAGATTGGCTGTTGGATAAGTTCTTC.

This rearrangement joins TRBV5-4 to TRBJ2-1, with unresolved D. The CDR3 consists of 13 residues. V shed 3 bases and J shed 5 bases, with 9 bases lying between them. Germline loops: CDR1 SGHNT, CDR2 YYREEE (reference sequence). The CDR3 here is CASSSESHNEQFF. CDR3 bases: TGTGCCAGCAGCTCAGAGTCCCACAATGAGCAGTTCTTC.

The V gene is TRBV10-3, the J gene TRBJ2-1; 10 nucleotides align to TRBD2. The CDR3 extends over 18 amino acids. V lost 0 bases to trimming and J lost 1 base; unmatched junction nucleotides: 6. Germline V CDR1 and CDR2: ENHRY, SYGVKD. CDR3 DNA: TGTGCCATCAGTGAGTCGCCCCCACTAGCGGGATCCTACAATGAGCAGTTCTTC. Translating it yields CAISESPPLAGSYNEQFF.

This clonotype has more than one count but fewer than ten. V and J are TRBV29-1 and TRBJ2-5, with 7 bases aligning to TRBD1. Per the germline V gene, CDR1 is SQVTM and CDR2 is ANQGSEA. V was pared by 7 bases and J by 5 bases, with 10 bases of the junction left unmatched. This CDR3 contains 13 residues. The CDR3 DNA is TGCAGCGCCAGAACAGGGGTGGCGGAGACCCAGTACTTC. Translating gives CSARTGVAETQYF. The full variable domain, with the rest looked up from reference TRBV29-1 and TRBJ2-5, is SAVISQKPSRDICQRGTSLTIQCQVDSQVTMMFWYRQQPGQSLTLIATANQGSEATYESGFVIDKFPISRPNLTFSTLTVSNMSPEDSSIYLCSARTGVAETQYFGPGTRLLVL.

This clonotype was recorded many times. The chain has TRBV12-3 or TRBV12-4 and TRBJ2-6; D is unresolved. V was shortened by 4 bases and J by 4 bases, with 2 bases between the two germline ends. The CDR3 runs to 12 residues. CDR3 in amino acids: CASSWGANVLTF. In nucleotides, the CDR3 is TGTGCCAGCAGTTGGGGGGCCAACGTCCTGACTTTC.

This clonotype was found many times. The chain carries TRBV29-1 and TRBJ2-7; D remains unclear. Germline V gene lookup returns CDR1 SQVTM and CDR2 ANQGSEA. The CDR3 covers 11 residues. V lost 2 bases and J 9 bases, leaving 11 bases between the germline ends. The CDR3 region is CSVESPVGQYF. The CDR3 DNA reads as TGCAGCGTTGAATCCCCCGTCGGGCAGTACTTC.

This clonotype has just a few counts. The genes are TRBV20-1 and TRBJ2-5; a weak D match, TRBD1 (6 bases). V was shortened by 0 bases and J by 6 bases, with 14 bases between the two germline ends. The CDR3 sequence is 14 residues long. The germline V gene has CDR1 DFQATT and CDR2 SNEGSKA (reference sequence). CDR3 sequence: CSAREQGSRKTQYF. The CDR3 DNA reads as TGCAGTGCTAGAGAACAGGGCAGTCGTAAGACCCAGTACTTC.

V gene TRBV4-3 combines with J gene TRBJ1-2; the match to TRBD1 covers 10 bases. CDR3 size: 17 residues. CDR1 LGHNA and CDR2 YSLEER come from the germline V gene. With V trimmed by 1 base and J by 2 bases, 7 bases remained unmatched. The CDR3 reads CASSQVERGQGNYGYTF. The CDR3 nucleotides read TGCGCCAGCAGCCAAGTAGAGCGGGGACAGGGGAACTATGGCTACACCTTC.

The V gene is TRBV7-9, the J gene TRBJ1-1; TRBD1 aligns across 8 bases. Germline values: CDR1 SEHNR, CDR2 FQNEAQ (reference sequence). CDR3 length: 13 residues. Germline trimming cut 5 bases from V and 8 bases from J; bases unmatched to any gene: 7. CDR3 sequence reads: CASSGRTGREAFF. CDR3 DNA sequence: TGTGCCAGCAGCGGCCGGACAGGGAGAGAAGCTTTCTTT.

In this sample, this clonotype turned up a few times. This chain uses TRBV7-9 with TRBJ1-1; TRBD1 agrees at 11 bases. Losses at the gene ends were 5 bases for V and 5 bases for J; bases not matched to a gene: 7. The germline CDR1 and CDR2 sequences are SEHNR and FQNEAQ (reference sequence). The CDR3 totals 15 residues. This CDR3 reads CASSPGQGGGTEAFF. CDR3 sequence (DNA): TGTGCCAGCAGCCCGGGACAGGGGGGCGGAACTGAAGCTTTCTTT.

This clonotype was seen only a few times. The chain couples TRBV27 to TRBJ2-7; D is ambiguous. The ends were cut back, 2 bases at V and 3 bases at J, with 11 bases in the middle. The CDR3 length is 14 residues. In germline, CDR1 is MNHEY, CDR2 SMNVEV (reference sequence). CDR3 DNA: TGTGCCAGCAGTTTAGGTATAGGCTTCTACGAGCAGTACTTC. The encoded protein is CASSLGIGFYEQYF.

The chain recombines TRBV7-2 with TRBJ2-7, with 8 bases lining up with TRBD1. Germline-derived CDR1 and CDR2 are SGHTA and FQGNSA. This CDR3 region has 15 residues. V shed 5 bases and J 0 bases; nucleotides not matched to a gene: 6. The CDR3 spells CASSQDRVLSYEQYF. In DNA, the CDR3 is TGTGCCAGCAGCCAGGACAGGGTCCTCTCCTACGAGCAGTACTTC.

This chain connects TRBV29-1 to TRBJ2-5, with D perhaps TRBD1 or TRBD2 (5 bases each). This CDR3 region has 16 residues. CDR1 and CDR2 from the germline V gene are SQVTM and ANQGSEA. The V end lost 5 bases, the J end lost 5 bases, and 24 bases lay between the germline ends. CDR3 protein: CSVRRTSTYRDETQYF. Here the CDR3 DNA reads TGCAGCGTTCGTCGGACATCAACATATAGGGACGAGACCCAGTACTTC.

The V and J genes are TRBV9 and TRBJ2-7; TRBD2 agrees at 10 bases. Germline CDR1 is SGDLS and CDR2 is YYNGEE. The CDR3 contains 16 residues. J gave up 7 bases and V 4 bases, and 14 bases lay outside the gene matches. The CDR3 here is CASSSSLSGGAREQYF. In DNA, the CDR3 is TGTGCCAGCAGCTCCTCCCTCAGCGGGGGGGCCCGAGAGCAGTACTTC.

The CDR3 DNA is TGCAGCGTTCAACGATACGAAGAGACCCAGTACTTC. Residues: CSVQRYEETQYF. This chain uses TRBV29-1 with TRBJ2-5; D is ambiguous. Germline CDR1 SQVTM, CDR2 ANQGSEA. This CDR3 is 12 amino acids long. V was clipped by 5 bases and J by 3 bases, with 10 bases between them.

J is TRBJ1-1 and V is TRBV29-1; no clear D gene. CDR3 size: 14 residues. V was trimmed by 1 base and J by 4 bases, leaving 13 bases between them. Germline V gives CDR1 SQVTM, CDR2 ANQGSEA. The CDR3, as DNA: TGCAGCGTTGAAGGGCAGATAGCGGGCACTGAAGCTTTCTTT. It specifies CSVEGQIAGTEAFF.

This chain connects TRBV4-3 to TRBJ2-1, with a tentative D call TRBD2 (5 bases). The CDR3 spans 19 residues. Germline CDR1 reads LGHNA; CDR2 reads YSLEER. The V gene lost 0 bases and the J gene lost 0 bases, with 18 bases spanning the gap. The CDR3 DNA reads TGCGCCAGCAGCCAAGAACCTTACTACGCAGAGGGCTCCTACAATGAGCAGTTCTTC. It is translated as CASSQEPYYAEGSYNEQFF.

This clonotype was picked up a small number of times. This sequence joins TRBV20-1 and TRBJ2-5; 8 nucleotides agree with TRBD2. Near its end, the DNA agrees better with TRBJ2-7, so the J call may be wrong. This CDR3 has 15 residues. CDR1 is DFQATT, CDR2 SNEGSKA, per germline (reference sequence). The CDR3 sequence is CSAREGLGASGEQYF. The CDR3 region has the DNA TGCAGTGCTAGAGAGGGACTAGGGGCTTCGGGCGAGCAGTACTTC.